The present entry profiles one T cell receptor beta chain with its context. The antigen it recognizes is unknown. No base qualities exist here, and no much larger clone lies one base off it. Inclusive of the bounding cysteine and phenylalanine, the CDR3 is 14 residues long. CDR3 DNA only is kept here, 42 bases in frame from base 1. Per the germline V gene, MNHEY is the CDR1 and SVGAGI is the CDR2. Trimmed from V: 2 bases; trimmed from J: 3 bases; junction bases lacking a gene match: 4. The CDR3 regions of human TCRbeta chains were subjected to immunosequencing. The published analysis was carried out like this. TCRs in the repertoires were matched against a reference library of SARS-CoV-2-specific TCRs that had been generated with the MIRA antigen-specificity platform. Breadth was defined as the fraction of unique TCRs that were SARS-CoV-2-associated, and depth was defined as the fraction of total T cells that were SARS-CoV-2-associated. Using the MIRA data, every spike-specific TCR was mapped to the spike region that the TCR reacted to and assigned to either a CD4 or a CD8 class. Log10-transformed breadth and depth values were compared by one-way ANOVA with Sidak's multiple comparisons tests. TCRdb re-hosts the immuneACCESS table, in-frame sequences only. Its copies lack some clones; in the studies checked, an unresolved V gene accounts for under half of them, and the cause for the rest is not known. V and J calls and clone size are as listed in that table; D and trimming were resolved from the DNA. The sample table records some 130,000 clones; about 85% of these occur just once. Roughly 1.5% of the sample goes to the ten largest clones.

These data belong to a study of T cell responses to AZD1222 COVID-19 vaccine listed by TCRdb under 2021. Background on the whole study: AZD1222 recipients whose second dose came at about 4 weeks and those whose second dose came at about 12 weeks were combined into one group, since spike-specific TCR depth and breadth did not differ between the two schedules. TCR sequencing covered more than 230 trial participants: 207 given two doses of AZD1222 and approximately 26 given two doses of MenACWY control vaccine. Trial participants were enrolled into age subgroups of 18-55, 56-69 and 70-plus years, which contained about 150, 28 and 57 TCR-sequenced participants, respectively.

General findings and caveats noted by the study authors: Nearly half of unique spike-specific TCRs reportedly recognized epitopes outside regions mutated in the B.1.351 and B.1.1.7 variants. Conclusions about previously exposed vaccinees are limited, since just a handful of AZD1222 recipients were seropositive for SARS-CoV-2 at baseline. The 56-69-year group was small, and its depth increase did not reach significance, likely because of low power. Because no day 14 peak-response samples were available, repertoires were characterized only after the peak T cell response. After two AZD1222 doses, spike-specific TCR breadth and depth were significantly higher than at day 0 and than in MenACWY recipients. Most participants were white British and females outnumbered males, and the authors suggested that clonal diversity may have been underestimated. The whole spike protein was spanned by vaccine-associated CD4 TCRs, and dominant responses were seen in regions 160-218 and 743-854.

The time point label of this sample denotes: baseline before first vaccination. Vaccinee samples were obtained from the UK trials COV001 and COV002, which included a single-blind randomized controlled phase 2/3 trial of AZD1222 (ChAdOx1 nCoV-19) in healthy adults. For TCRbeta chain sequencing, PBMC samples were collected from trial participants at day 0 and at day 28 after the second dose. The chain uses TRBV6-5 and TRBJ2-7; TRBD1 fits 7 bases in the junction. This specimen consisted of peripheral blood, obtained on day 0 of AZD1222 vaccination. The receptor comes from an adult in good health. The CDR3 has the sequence CASSYRDRYYEQYF. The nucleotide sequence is TGTGCCAGCAGTTACCGGGACAGATACTACGAGCAGTACTTC.